The 31 T cell receptor beta chains reported below all come from one sample, sequenced in a study of blood T cell repertoires in COVID-19. Repertoires were generated with immunoSEQ multiplex PCR, while TCRdb's copy carries only in-frame clones and drops some. This sample has about 190,000 clones; roughly 90% occur once, and the top ten carry approximately 7%. What was sequenced was peripheral blood. All receptors come from a man in his forties with acute or convalescent COVID-19.

This clone has only a few counts. This chain links TRBV6-5 with TRBJ2-2, with 10 bases matching TRBD1. J lost 6 bases, V lost 6 bases, and 4 bases had no gene match. The germline CDR1 and CDR2 sequences are MNHEY and SVGAGI. The CDR3 consists of 14 residues. The CDR3 is CASRRQGAAGELFF. CDR3 DNA sequence: TGTGCCAGCAGAAGACAGGGGGCGGCCGGGGAGCTGTTTTTT.

The gene calls are TRBV27 and TRBJ1-1, with a tentative D call TRBD1 (5 bases). V was cut by 3 bases and J by 5 bases, with 16 bases left in between. The length of the CDR3 is 15 residues. The germline gives CDR1 MNHEY, CDR2 SMNVEV (reference sequence). The chain's CDR3 is CASSFWQGGQTEAFF. The CDR3 DNA reads TGTGCCAGCAGTTTCTGGCAGGGTGGTCAGACTGAAGCTTTCTTT.

This chain connects TRBV12-3 or TRBV12-4 to TRBJ2-2; D not certain. The V and J ends lost 6 bases and 2 bases respectively, with 4 bases between them. CDR3 length: 12 residues. This CDR3 reads CASRINTGELFF. CDR3 in DNA: TGTGCCAGCAGAATAAACACCGGGGAGCTGTTTTTT.

The rearrangement uses TRBV5-4 and TRBJ2-7; the match to TRBD1 covers 8 bases. The V gene's germline CDR1 is SGHNT and CDR2 YYREEE (reference sequence). V trimming: 3 bases; J trimming: 3 bases; junction bases outside the gene matches: 8. This CDR3 spans 15 amino acids. CDR3 in DNA: TGTGCCAGCAGCTCACGGGACAGGCCCTACTACGAGCAGTACTTC. It is translated as CASSSRDRPYYEQYF.

CDR3 bases: TGTGCCAGCAGCTTTTTACTAAGCGGCTCTGGAAACACCATATATTTT. Translation: CASSFLLSGSGNTIYF. The chain uses TRBV28 and TRBJ1-3; no clear D gene. The V gene's germline CDR1 is MDHEN and CDR2 SYDVKM. The ends were cut back, 6 bases at V and 0 bases at J, with 15 bases in the middle. The CDR3 is 16 residues long.

CDR3 in DNA: TGTGCCAGCAGCCAATCTTTAAGACAGGGCCGAGAGCCCCAGCATTTT. It yields the protein CASSQSLRQGREPQHF. The chain has TRBV3-1 (or the pseudogene TRBV3-2) and TRBJ1-5; TRBD1 matches 7 bases. CDR1 and CDR2 (germline): LGHDT, YNNKEL (reference sequence). This CDR3 has 16 amino acids. V was pared by 2 bases and J by 8 bases, with 12 bases of the junction left unmatched.

The chain is built from TRBV3-1 (or the pseudogene TRBV3-2) and TRBJ1-2, with TRBD1 matching over 10 bases. Per the germline V gene, CDR1 is LGHDT and CDR2 is YNNKEL (reference sequence). The CDR3 runs 15 residues. V shed 1 base, J shed 7 bases, and the junction held 6 bases outside the gene matches. The CDR3 here is CASSQAGTGAFGYTF. CDR3 DNA sequence: TGTGCCAGCAGCCAAGCTGGGACAGGGGCGTTTGGCTACACCTTC.

The chain recombines TRBV7-9 with TRBJ2-2; TRBD2 matches at 11 bases. V gave up 6 bases and J gave up 7 bases; unmatched junction bases: 13. From germline, CDR1 is SEHNR and CDR2 FQNEAQ (reference sequence). The CDR3 is made up of 17 amino acids. CDR3 DNA sequence: TGTGCCAGCAGTTATCCACTAGCGGGGGATTTCAACGGGGAGCTGTTTTTT. The encoded protein is CASSYPLAGDFNGELFF.

This chain uses TRBV7-8 with TRBJ1-5; D is perhaps TRBD1 (6 bases). There are 15 residues in the CDR3. Germline V gene sequence: CDR1 SGHVS, CDR2 FQNEAQ. V lost 3 bases and J 4 bases, leaving 13 bases between the germline ends. The CDR3 spells CASSFRGADNQPQHF. The CDR3 nucleotides are TGTGCCAGCAGCTTCAGGGGAGCTGATAATCAGCCCCAGCATTTT.

V usage is TRBV27 and J usage is TRBJ2-3; D not resolved. This CDR3 has 15 amino acids. Germline V gene sequence: CDR1 MNHEY, CDR2 SMNVEV (reference sequence). V gave up 6 bases and J gave up 2 bases, with 15 bases separating them. CDR3 nucleotide sequence: TGTGCCAGCAGGACAACAGTGGGCATCACAGATACGCAGTATTTT. Protein product: CASRTTVGITDTQYF.

The CDR3 DNA reads TGTGCCTGGAGAAAACCTTTTCTGGCAGGGGATGGAATTATGCCCCAGCATTTT. Residues: CAWRKPFLAGDGIMPQHF. This chain connects TRBV30 to TRBJ1-5; TRBD1 is a possible D gene (6 bases). CDR3 length: 18 residues. Trimming took 3 bases from V and 9 from J, leaving 30 bases between them. Per germline, CDR1 GTSNPN and CDR2 SVGIG (reference sequence).

The chain joins TRBV3-1 (or the pseudogene TRBV3-2) to TRBJ2-2, with 7 bases lining up with TRBD2. Germline lookup yields CDR1 LGHDT and CDR2 YNNKEL (reference sequence). The CDR3 runs to 15 residues. With 4 bases clipped from V and 1 base from J, the junction kept 3 bases outside the gene matches. CDR3 protein: CASSLQRGNTGELFF. The DNA for the CDR3 is TGTGCCAGCAGCCTCCAGCGGGGGAACACCGGGGAGCTGTTTTTT.

This clone is classed as medium-sized (0.01 to 0.1%). The rearrangement joins TRBV11-2 to TRBJ1-2; TRBD1 agrees at 8 bases. This CDR3 region has 13 residues. The V and J ends lost 1 base and 7 bases, in that order; junction bases with no gene match: 2. CDR1 is SGHAT and CDR2 is FQNNGV in the germline V gene. The CDR3 spells CASSLGTGSGYTF. CDR3 DNA: TGTGCCAGCAGCTTAGGGACAGGGAGTGGCTACACCTTC.

The chain employs TRBV14 and TRBJ1-5; D gene unclear. In germline, CDR1 is SGHDN, CDR2 FVKESK. The CDR3 consists of 14 residues. V was trimmed by 7 bases and J by 6 bases, leaving 16 bases between them. As DNA, the CDR3 is TGTGCCAGCACCCATAAAAGAATCAGTCAGCCCCAGCATTTT. Translated: CASTHKRISQPQHF.

The chain links TRBV6-2 or TRBV6-3 to TRBJ2-5, with D tentatively TRBD2 (5 bases). V lost 4 bases, J lost 1 base, and 16 bases lay in between. The germline V gene has CDR1 MNHEY and CDR2 SVGEGT. The CDR3 runs to 16 residues. The CDR3 spells CASSSHLFRGQETQYF. In nucleotides, the CDR3 is TGTGCCAGCAGTTCCCACCTTTTTCGGGGCCAAGAGACCCAGTACTTC.

This chain links TRBV6-6 with TRBJ1-1; D might be TRBD1 (5 bases). Trimming cost V 2 bases and J 3 bases, with 10 bases left between them. The CDR3 is 14 residues long. The germline CDR1 and CDR2 sequences are MNHNY and SVGAGI (reference sequence). In DNA form, the CDR3 reads TGTGCCAGCAGTTACAGGGGCCGGGACACTGAAGCTTTCTTT. Translated, it gives CASSYRGRDTEAFF.

This sequence joins TRBV7-9 and TRBJ2-7, with D perhaps TRBD2 (6 bases). Deletions cut 5 bases from V and 0 bases from J, with 17 bases between. Germline CDR1 is SEHNR and CDR2 is FQNEAQ (reference sequence). The CDR3 contains 16 residues. As DNA, the CDR3 is TGTGCCAGCAGCCCATCAAGAGGGGAGGACTCCTACGAGCAGTACTTC. Amino acid sequence: CASSPSRGEDSYEQYF.

This clone was observed a few times. This chain joins TRBV5-1 and TRBJ1-5; 7 bases are a match to TRBD1. CDR1 SGHRS and CDR2 YFSETQ come from the germline V gene. CDR3 length: 14 amino acids. V dropped 4 bases and J dropped 1; count of bases not matched to a gene: 2. In DNA, the CDR3 is TGCGCCAGCAGCGAACAGGGGAGCAATCAGCCCCAGCATTTT. Amino acid sequence: CASSEQGSNQPQHF.

For the CDR3, the DNA is TGTGCCAGCAGCTTATCCTGGGGGGACAGAGGTTTCGCTGAAGCTTTCTTT. Its protein is CASSLSWGDRGFAEAFF. J is TRBJ1-1 and V is TRBV7-3; 7 bases line up with TRBD1. The germline gives CDR1 SGHTA, CDR2 FQGTGA. The CDR3 has 17 amino acids. V lost 2 bases and J lost 6; bases outside the gene matches: 15. Filled out from reference TRBV7-3 and TRBJ1-1, the complete variable domain reads GAGVSQTPSNKVTEKGKYVELRCDPISGHTALYWYRQSLGQGPEFLIYFQGTGAADDSGLPNDRFFAVRPEGSVSTLKIQRTERGDSAVYLCASSLSWGDRGFAEAFFGQGTRLTVV.

On this clone itself: One junction end does not reproduce the germline sequence, and a read error may be involved. This chain joins TRBV7-2 and TRBJ1-2, with D unclear. CDR1 is SGHTA, CDR2 FQGNSA, per germline. This CDR3 has 14 amino acids. CDR3 loop: CASSLGPLLAGSTF. In nucleotides, the CDR3 is TGTGCCAGCAGCTTAGGGCCCCTATTGGCGGGCTCCACCTTC.

The chain links TRBV29-1 to TRBJ1-5; TRBD1 might be the D (6 bases). This CDR3 region has 13 residues. Germline values: CDR1 SQVTM, CDR2 ANQGSEA. V lost 4 bases and J 6 bases, leaving 13 bases between the germline ends. The CDR3 DNA reads as TGCAGCGTTGGTACAGGGAATACTCAGCCCCAGCATTTT. It codes for CSVGTGNTQPQHF.

The chain recombines TRBV6-6 with TRBJ1-1; a weak D match, TRBD1 (6 bases). CDR3 length equals 13 residues. Germline CDR1 and CDR2: MNHNY and SVGAGI (reference sequence). V was cut by 5 bases and J by 0 bases, with 7 bases left in between. The CDR3 region has the DNA TGTGCCAGCAGTACAGGGATGAACACTGAAGCTTTCTTT. Residues: CASSTGMNTEAFF.

This clone was seen once. The chain uses TRBV7-9 and TRBJ1-1; D is ambiguous. The V and J ends lost 4 bases and 7 bases respectively, with 7 bases between them. Germline loops: CDR1 SEHNR, CDR2 FQNEAQ (reference sequence). CDR3 length equals 11 residues. CDR3: CASSSSDEAFF. Written as DNA, the CDR3 is TGTGCCAGCAGCTCTTCAGATGAAGCTTTCTTT.

The genes are TRBV3-1 (or the pseudogene TRBV3-2) and TRBJ2-3; 13 positions agree with TRBD2. Trimming took 5 bases from V and 0 from J; bases not matched to a gene: 5. CDR1 is LGHDT and CDR2 is YNNKEL in the germline V gene (reference sequence). The CDR3 loop spans 17 amino acids. This chain's CDR3 is CASSTSGGAHSTDTQYF. The CDR3 nucleotides read TGTGCCAGCAGCACTAGCGGGGGGGCGCATAGCACAGATACGCAGTATTTT.

This rearrangement joins TRBV9 to TRBJ2-4, with D possibly matching TRBD1 (6 bases). V was trimmed by 4 bases and J by 7 bases, leaving 21 bases between them. Germline lookup yields CDR1 SGDLS and CDR2 YYNGEE. The CDR3 consists of 16 residues. DNA for the CDR3: TGTGCCAGCAGCTCCCAACCGGGGACAAACGGGAACATTCAGTACTTC. Translation: CASSSQPGTNGNIQYF.

This clone has just a few counts. Other DNA variants within this sample encode the same CDR3. The chain uses TRBV4-3 and TRBJ1-1; no clear D. Trimming removed 0 bases at V and 1 base at J, with 3 bases between. Germline V gives CDR1 LGHNA, CDR2 YSLEER. The CDR3 length is 13 residues. Written as DNA, the CDR3 is TGCGCCAGCAGCCAAGACAGGAACACTGAAGCTTTCTTT. This encodes CASSQDRNTEAFF.

The rearrangement links TRBV6-6 to TRBJ2-1; 8 bases fit TRBD2. Per germline, CDR1 MNHNY and CDR2 SVGAGI (reference sequence). V trimming: 7 bases; J trimming: 0 bases; junction bases outside the gene matches: 5. The length of the CDR3 is 15 residues. Here the CDR3 reads CASIISGNSYNEQFF. In nucleotides, the CDR3 is TGTGCCAGCATCATTAGCGGGAACTCCTACAATGAGCAGTTCTTC.

This clone appeared a single time. This chain uses TRBV10-3 with TRBJ1-5; the match to TRBD1 covers 8 bases. This CDR3 spans 14 amino acids. The J segment lost 2 bases and the V segment lost 10 bases, leaving 7 bases of the junction unmatched. CDR1 ENHRY and CDR2 SYGVKD come from the germline V gene. CDR3 protein: CATGQGGGNQPQHF. The CDR3 region has the DNA TGTGCCACCGGACAGGGTGGAGGCAATCAGCCCCAGCATTTT.

This clone has only a few counts. This sequence joins TRBV13 and TRBJ1-5, with 10 bases matching TRBD1. CDR1 is PRHDT, CDR2 FYEKMQ, per germline (reference sequence). Losses at the gene ends were 5 bases for V and 5 bases for J; bases not matched to a gene: 3. There are 14 residues in the CDR3. CDR3 sequence reads: CASSTGTGDQPQHF. CDR3 in DNA: TGTGCCAGCAGCACCGGGACAGGGGATCAGCCCCAGCATTTT. Full variable domain (outside the CDR3, taken from reference TRBV13 and TRBJ1-5): AAGVIQSPRHLIKEKRETATLKCYPIPRHDTVYWYQQGPGQDPQFLISFYEKMQSDKGSIPDRFSAQQFSDYHSELNMSSLELGDSALYFCASSTGTGDQPQHFGDGTRLSIL.

V is TRBV4-1 and J is TRBJ2-4, with 9 bases aligning to TRBD2. This CDR3 is built from 15 residues. The germline V gene has CDR1 MGHRA and CDR2 YSYEKL. Trimming at V came to 3 bases and at J to 4 bases, leaving 4 bases not matched to a gene. Here the CDR3 DNA reads TGCGCCAGCAGCCAGGAGCGGGGGGTTAAAAACATTCAGTACTTC. Amino acid sequence: CASSQERGVKNIQYF.

The genes are TRBV24-1 and TRBJ2-7; no clear D. This CDR3 region has 14 residues. V was shortened by 2 bases and J by 4 bases, with 11 bases between the two germline ends. The germline CDR1 and CDR2 sequences are KGHDR and SFDVKD. CDR3 amino acids: CATSDSPQSYEQYF. In DNA form, the CDR3 reads TGTGCCACCAGTGATTCCCCACAGTCTTACGAGCAGTACTTC.